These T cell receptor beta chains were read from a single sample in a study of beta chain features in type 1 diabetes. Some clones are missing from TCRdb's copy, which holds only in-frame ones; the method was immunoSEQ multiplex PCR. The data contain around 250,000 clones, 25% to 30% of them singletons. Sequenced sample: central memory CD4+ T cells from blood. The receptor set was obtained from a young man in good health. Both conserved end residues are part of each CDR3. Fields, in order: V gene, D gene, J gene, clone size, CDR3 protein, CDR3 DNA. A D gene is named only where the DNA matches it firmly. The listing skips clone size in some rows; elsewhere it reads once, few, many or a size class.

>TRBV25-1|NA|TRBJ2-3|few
CASSGQNTDTQYF
TGTGCCAGCAGCGGACAGAACACAGATACGCAGTATTTT
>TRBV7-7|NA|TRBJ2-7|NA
CASSPGERLEKYF
TGTGCCAGCAGCCCGGGAGAGCGACTCGAGAAGTACTTC
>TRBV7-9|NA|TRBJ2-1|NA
CASSLGKGTQWDEQFF
TGTGCCAGCAGCCTCGGCAAGGGTACCCAGTGGGATGAGCAGTTCTTC
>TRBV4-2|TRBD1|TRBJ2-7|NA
CASSQDRGPLYEQYF
TGTGCCAGCAGCCAAGACAGGGGGCCACTCTACGAGCAGTACTTC
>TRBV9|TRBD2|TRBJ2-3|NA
CASSAQGGTSDADTQYF
TGTGCCAGCAGCGCCCAGGGGGGGACTAGCGACGCAGATACGCAGTATTTT
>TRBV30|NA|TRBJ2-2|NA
CAWSVVDSNTGELFF
TGTGCCTGGAGTGTAGTGGACTCGAACACCGGGGAGCTGTTTTTT
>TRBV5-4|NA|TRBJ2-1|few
CASSKGTHSGYEQFF
TGTGCCAGCAGCAAAGGGACTCACAGTGGGTATGAGCAGTTCTTC
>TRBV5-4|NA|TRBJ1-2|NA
CASSLEGLGGYTF
TGTGCCAGCAGCTTGGAAGGGTTGGGTGGCTACACCTTC
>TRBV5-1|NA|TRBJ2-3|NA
CASSPFVSDTQYF
TGCGCCAGCAGCCCGTTCGTGTCAGATACGCAGTATTTT
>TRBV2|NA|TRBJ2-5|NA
CASSGRKETQYF
TGTGCCAGCAGTGGGAGAAAAGAGACCCAGTACTTC
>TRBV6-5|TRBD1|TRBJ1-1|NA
CASIPAGGRTEAFF
TGTGCCAGCATTCCCGCAGGGGGCAGAACTGAAGCTTTCTTT
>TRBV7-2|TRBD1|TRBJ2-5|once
CASNPPTGDGETQYF
TGTGCCAGCAACCCACCTACAGGGGACGGCGAGACCCAGTACTTC
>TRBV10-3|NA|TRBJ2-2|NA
CAIRTATTGELFF
TGTGCCATACGGACAGCCACAACCGGGGAGCTGTTTTTT
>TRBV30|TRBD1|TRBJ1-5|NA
CAWRGQGLGQPQHF
TGTGCCTGGAGGGGACAGGGCCTAGGGCAGCCCCAGCATTTT
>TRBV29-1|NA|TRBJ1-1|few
CSVVGGTEAFF
TGCAGCGTTGTAGGGGGCACTGAAGCTTTCTTT
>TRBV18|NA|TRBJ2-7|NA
CASFERRASSYEQYF
TGTGCCAGCTTTGAGCGTCGGGCGAGCTCCTACGAGCAGTACTTC
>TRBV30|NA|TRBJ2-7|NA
CAWSPQGLFRYEQYF
TGTGCCTGGAGTCCACAGGGACTCTTCAGGTACGAGCAGTACTTC
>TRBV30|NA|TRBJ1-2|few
CAWTPSRGSGGYTF
TGTGCCTGGACACCTTCGCGGGGCTCGGGTGGCTACACCTTC
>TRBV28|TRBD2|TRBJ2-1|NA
CASSFLRGGRSYNEQFF
TGTGCCAGCAGTTTCTTGAGGGGCGGGAGGTCCTACAATGAGCAGTTCTTC
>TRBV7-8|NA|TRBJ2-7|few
CASSLGESYEQYF
TGTGCCAGCAGCTTAGGGGAATCCTACGAGCAGTACTTC
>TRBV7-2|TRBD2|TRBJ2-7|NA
CASSLASGSPNEQYF
TGTGCCAGCAGCTTAGCTAGCGGGAGTCCAAACGAGCAGTACTTC
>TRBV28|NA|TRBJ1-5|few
CASGSVVGHQPQHF
TGTGCCAGCGGCAGTGTCGTGGGACATCAGCCCCAGCATTTT
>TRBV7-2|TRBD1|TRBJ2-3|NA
CASSKGQYTDTQYF
TGTGCCAGCAGCAAGGGACAGTACACAGATACGCAGTATTTT
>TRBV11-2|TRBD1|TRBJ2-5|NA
CASSFTGGAFRETQYF
TGTGCCAGCAGCTTCACAGGGGGCGCTTTTCGGGAGACCCAGTACTTC
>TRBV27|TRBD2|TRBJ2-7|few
CASSSTSRSSYEQYF
TGTGCCAGCAGTTCGACTAGCCGTAGCTCCTACGAGCAGTACTTC
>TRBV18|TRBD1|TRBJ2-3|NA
CASSRGQGSTDTQYF
TGTGCCAGCTCACGAGGACAGGGGAGCACAGATACGCAGTATTTT
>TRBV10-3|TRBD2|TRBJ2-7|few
CAISTTSGGSYEQYF
TGTGCCATCAGTACGACTAGCGGGGGAAGTTACGAGCAGTACTTC
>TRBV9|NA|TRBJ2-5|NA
CASSVGGRSGGRETQYF
TGTGCCAGCAGCGTAGGTGGCAGGTCCGGAGGTAGGGAGACCCAGTACTTC
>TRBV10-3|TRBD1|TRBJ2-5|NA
CAITPTGDKETQYF
TGTGCCATCACCCCGACAGGGGATAAGGAGACCCAGTACTTC
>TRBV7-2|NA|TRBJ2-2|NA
CASSPVRLNGELFF
TGTGCCAGCAGCCCAGTGAGGCTGAACGGGGAGCTGTTTTTT
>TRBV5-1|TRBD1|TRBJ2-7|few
CASSLGSTGEYEQYF
TGCGCCAGCAGCTTGGGATCGACAGGGGAGTACGAGCAGTACTTC
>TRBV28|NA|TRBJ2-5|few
CASIMDPEQYF
TGTGCCAGCATTATGGACCCGGAGCAGTACTTC
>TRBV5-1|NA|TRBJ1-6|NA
CASSTGRSDSPLHF
TGCGCCAGCAGCACAGGGCGTAGTGATTCACCCCTCCACTTT
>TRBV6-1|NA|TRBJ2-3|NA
CASSDPGEPFGDTQYF
TGTGCCAGCAGTGACCCCGGGGAACCCTTTGGGGATACGCAGTATTTT
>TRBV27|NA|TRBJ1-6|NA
CASSFRVNSPLHF
TGTGCCAGCAGTTTTAGGGTCAATTCACCCCTCCACTTT
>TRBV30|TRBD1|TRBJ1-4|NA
CAWLDSGQANEKLFF
TGTGCCTGGCTTGACTCGGGACAGGCCAATGAAAAACTGTTTTTT
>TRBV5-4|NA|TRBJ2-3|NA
CATSSGTSTDTQYF
TGTGCCACCTCATCGGGGACTAGCACAGATACGCAGTATTTT
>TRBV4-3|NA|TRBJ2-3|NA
CASSQDPGTDTQYF
TGCGCCAGCAGCCAAGATCCGGGCACAGATACGCAGTATTTT
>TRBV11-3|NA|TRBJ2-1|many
CASSLAGTPSNEQFF
TGTGCCAGCAGCTTAGCCGGGACCCCTTCCAATGAGCAGTTCTTC
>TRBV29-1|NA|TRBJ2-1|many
CSVEDRVGNPVNEQFF
TGCAGCGTTGAAGATCGAGTCGGGAACCCGGTTAATGAGCAGTTCTTC
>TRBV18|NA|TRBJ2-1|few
CASSQGLGDEQFF
TGTGCCAGCTCGCAAGGGCTAGGCGATGAGCAGTTCTTC
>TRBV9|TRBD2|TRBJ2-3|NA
CASSVSPQGTSRADTQYF
TGTGCCAGCAGCGTCAGCCCACAGGGGACTAGCCGTGCGGATACGCAGTATTTT
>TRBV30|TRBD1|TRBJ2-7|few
CAWRKGQGAYEQYF
TGTGCCTGGAGAAAGGGACAGGGGGCCTACGAGCAGTACTTC
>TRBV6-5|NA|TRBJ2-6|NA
CASRLLSSGANVLTF
TGTGCCAGCAGGTTACTGAGCTCTGGGGCCAACGTCCTGACTTTC